Sequencing of this TCR beta chain was carried out in a study of beta chain features in type 1 diabetes. As for the study in general: No age, gender or cell yield differences were seen between patients and healthy donors.

Deletions cut 7 bases from V and 5 bases from J, with 11 bases between. Germline CDR1 and CDR2: SGHVS and FNYEAQ. The CDR3 consists of 12 residues. Study conclusions and caveats: VDJ junctions from type 1 diabetes patients carried fewer insertions and larger deletions.

Via the markers CD45RO/CCR7/CD25/CD127/CD95/CD27, stem cell-like memory, regulatory, central memory and naive CD4+ cells were sorted. TCRB transcripts that were expressed got sequenced, as all of the isolated RNA had been reverse transcribed. Produced via immunoSEQ multiplex PCR; TCRdb's table is partial and in-frame only. The sample lists just over 150,000 clones, around 10% occurring once. This clone was observed at least ten times. Its specificity is unknown. The sequence was obtained from a man aged 18 to 29 in good health. The rearrangement links TRBV7-6 to TRBJ2-5; TRBD1 is a possible D gene (7 bases). What was sequenced was central memory CD4+ T cells from blood. The CDR3 sequence is CASTPGGETQYF. The CDR3 coding sequence is TGTGCCAGCACCCCAGGGGGGGAGACCCAGTACTTC.